This T cell receptor beta chain was recorded in a study of T-cell reconstitution after alpha-beta-depleted transplantation in children (dated by TCRdb to about 2016). Notes on the research overall: The study quantitatively tracked T-cell immune reconstitution after TCRalphabeta/CD19-depleted allogeneic hematopoietic cell transplantation in children using TCR repertoire profiling. General findings and caveats noted by the study authors: In some patients, the high TCRbeta diversity seen at day 60 was put down to recipient T cells and intrathymic progenitors that had survived conditioning. Over the following months the frequencies of hyperexpanded clones went down, and after one year T-cell counts and TCRbeta diversity were mostly credited to newly produced T cells. The apparently early alphabetaT-cell count recovery about two months after transplant was reportedly dependent on only several hundred rapidly expanded clones derived from non-depleted graft cells.

According to the study, the label for this sample's treatment or condition signals: allogeneic hematopoietic cell transplantation with graft depleted of TCRalphabeta T cells and CD19 B cells. TCRalphabeta/CD19-depleted allogeneic hematopoietic cell grafts were given to the transplant recipients, all of whom were children. Libraries were made using PCR. The data were produced on an Illumina HiSeq 2500. To normalize quantification of the TCRbeta repertoire, the TCR libraries were built with molecular barcoding that relied on unique molecular identifiers. Using fastp trimming at Q25 and MiXCR clonotype assembly, TCRdb reanalyzed the public sequencing data and kept in-frame beta chains. Merged by CDR3 protein, the rows form single entries marked with the most common genes and DNA. The sample includes hundreds of thousands of distinct CDR3 sequences, with approximately 14% observed a single time. The top ten clones comprise about 0.77% of the sample.

To note about this clonotype: No antigen is known for it. Base qualities are missing; no much larger clone stands one base away.

Measured from the cysteine to the phenylalanine, the CDR3 is 15 residues long. The CDR3 DNA has 45 bases and is translated from base 1. V and J are truncated by 2 bases and 9 bases respectively, leaving an intervening sequence of 17 bases. The germline V gene specifies SGHTA as CDR1 and FQGNSA as CDR2. This receptor was obtained from a girl aged 2-9 years with congenital amegakaryocytic thrombocytopenia, due to receive a stem cell transplant. In this chain, TRBV7-2 is recombined with TRBJ2-1, with the D gene call left open. The sequences come from PBMCs, collected before TCRalphabeta/CD19-depleted stem cell transplant. The CDR3 here reads CASSLSRFRPPEQFF. The sequenced DNA is TGTGCCAGCAGCTTAAGTCGTTTCCGTCCCCCTGAGCAGTTCTTC.